This TCR beta chain came from a study of blood T cell repertoires in COVID-19. About the research overall: COVID-19 samples, acute and convalescent, were from the United States, Italy and Spain.

The CDR3 covers 16 residues. V was pared by 4 bases and J by 1 base, with 7 bases of the junction left unmatched. The germline CDR1 and CDR2 sequences are MGHDK and SYGVNS. In the original workflow: Amplification of reference gene primers provided the estimated nucleated cell counts. Clones were read by immunoSEQ multiplex PCR, and TCRdb kept only the in-frame ones, dropping some. V, J and clone size are those of that table, while D and trimming were read from the DNA. The sample has about 43,000 clones; around 86% are singletons. The sample comprised peripheral blood. The chain recombines TRBV25-1 with TRBJ2-5, with TRBD2 matching over 9 bases. This receptor was obtained from a woman of 80 years or more with acute or convalescent COVID-19. The CDR3 protein is CASSAAAGGLQETQYF. The CDR3 region has the DNA TGTGCCAGCAGTGCAGCAGCGGGGGGCCTCCAAGAGACCCAGTACTTC.